These 19 T cell receptor beta chains originate from one sample sequenced in a study of CD8 T cells in Susac syndrome. Reverse transcription used roughly 0.45 to 1 ug RNA and random hexamers. A single record per CDR3 protein comes from TCRdb applying MiXCR to the immunoSEQ multiplex PCR reads. The repertoire includes just over 150,000 distinct CDR3 sequences, 90% to 95% of them detected once, and more than 0.2% sits in the top ten. The specimen sequenced was CD8+ T cells from PBMCs. The receptor set was obtained from a human donor with multiple sclerosis.

The chain employs TRBV13 and TRBJ2-3; 7 bases align to TRBD1. CDR1 is PRHDT, CDR2 FYEKMQ, per germline (reference sequence). V trimming: 10 bases; J trimming: 9 bases; junction bases outside the gene matches: 10. The CDR3 is 12 residues long. The CDR3 reads CATGADRVTQYF. The CDR3 region has the DNA TGTGCCACTGGGGCAGACAGGGTAACGCAGTATTTT.

The rearrangement links TRBV9 to TRBJ2-7; D ambiguous. This CDR3 has 14 residues. Germline V gene sequence: CDR1 SGDLS, CDR2 YYNGEE. Trimming stripped 5 bases from V and 5 bases from J, with 17 bases between. CDR3 in amino acids: CASSSQRVDDEQYF. The CDR3 coding sequence is TGTGCCAGCAGTTCTCAAAGGGTTGACGACGAGCAGTACTTC.

V gene TRBV4-1 combines with J gene TRBJ2-3; 9 bases map to TRBD2. The germline V gene has CDR1 MGHRA and CDR2 YSYEKL. The CDR3 totals 17 residues. The V gene end was trimmed by 0 bases and the J gene end by 2 bases; junction bases not matched to a gene: 6. CDR3 in DNA: TGCGCCAGCAGCCAAGAACCGGGACTAGCAAACACAGATACGCAGTATTTT. It encodes CASSQEPGLANTDTQYF.

V and J are TRBV12-5 and TRBJ2-2, with TRBD1 matching 8 bases. Germline V lookup: CDR1 LGHNT, CDR2 FRNRAP. Trimming at V came to 5 bases and at J to 0 bases, leaving 2 bases not matched to a gene. The length of the CDR3 is 15 residues. The CDR3 region has the DNA TGTGCTAGTGGTGAGACAGGGGCGAACACCGGGGAGCTGTTTTTT. Translation: CASGETGANTGELFF.

The V and J genes are TRBV27 and TRBJ1-6; 11 nucleotides match TRBD1. This CDR3 is 15 amino acids long. Germline V gene lookup returns CDR1 MNHEY and CDR2 SMNVEV (reference sequence). J gave up 8 bases and V 5 bases, and 5 bases lay outside the gene matches. CDR3 region: CASSPRTGGDSPLHF. CDR3 bases: TGTGCCAGCAGTCCCAGGACAGGGGGCGATTCACCCCTCCACTTT.

CDR3 nucleotides: TGCAGTGCTAGTTCCTCTAGCGGGGATGGGTACATTCAGTACTTC. Protein: CSASSSSGDGYIQYF. The chain couples TRBV20-1 to TRBJ2-4; 9 nucleotides line up with TRBD2. CDR3 length: 15 residues. Germline V gene sequence: CDR1 DFQATT, CDR2 SNEGSKA (reference sequence). The trim removed 3 bases at V and 8 bases at J, leaving 11 bases unmatched.

This sequence joins TRBV3-1 and TRBJ2-5; D uncertain. Trimming stripped 4 bases from V and 1 base from J, with 7 bases between. The CDR3 contains 13 residues. From germline, CDR1 is LGHDT and CDR2 YNNKEL (reference sequence). This CDR3 is CASSPKGQETQYF. CDR3 DNA sequence: TGTGCCAGCAGCCCCAAAGGCCAAGAGACCCAGTACTTC.

V is TRBV7-2 and J is TRBJ1-1; the match to TRBD1 covers 12 bases. Germline V gene sequence: CDR1 SGHTA, CDR2 FQGNSA. CDR3 length: 16 amino acids. The V segment lost 5 bases and the J segment 5 bases; nucleotides outside the gene matches: 9. The CDR3 is CASSMGQGALGTEAFF. In DNA, the CDR3 is TGTGCCAGCAGCATGGGACAGGGGGCACTGGGGACTGAAGCTTTCTTT.

The chain combines TRBV13 with TRBJ2-3, with D tentatively TRBD2 (5 bases). The CDR3 totals 14 residues. Germline V CDR1 and CDR2: PRHDT, FYEKMQ (reference sequence). V gave up 11 bases and J gave up 0 bases, with 15 bases separating them. The CDR3 sequence: CASLPGFSTDTQYF. As DNA, the CDR3 is TGTGCCTCCCTCCCGGGGTTTAGCACAGATACGCAGTATTTT.

V usage is TRBV7-9 and J usage is TRBJ2-6; D ambiguous. The V and J ends lost 7 bases and 5 bases respectively, with 9 bases between them. The CDR3 is 13 residues long. From germline, CDR1 is SEHNR and CDR2 FQNEAQ (reference sequence). This CDR3 reads CASILGRANVLTF. DNA for the CDR3: TGTGCCAGCATCCTAGGGAGGGCCAACGTCCTGACTTTC.

V usage is TRBV29-1 and J usage is TRBJ1-2; perhaps TRBD1 as D (5 bases). V gave up 4 bases and J gave up 8 bases, with 11 bases separating them. Germline-derived CDR1 and CDR2 are SQVTM and ANQGSEA. CDR3 length equals 11 residues. CDR3 amino acids: CSVGRGEGYTF. The CDR3 nucleotides read TGCAGCGTTGGTAGGGGCGAGGGCTACACCTTC.

This chain connects TRBV28 to TRBJ1-1; 8 bases agree with TRBD1. The CDR3 covers 14 residues. CDR1 is MDHEN and CDR2 is SYDVKM in the germline V gene. V lost 4 bases to trimming and J lost 1 base; unmatched junction nucleotides: 2. CDR3 DNA sequence: TGTGCCAGCAGTTGGACAGGGTCGAACACTGAAGCTTTCTTT. It is translated as CASSWTGSNTEAFF.

The rearrangement links TRBV11-2 to TRBJ2-3; maybe TRBD1 (5 bases). V was clipped by 1 base and J by 1 base, with 24 bases between them. CDR1 is SGHAT, CDR2 FQNNGV, per germline. The CDR3 has 20 residues. In DNA, the CDR3 is TGTGCCAGCAGCTTAGGGGGCCCTGACCTGTGGAAAGCTGGCACAGATACGCAGTATTTT. It is translated as CASSLGGPDLWKAGTDTQYF.

The chain combines TRBV30 with TRBJ2-1; possibly TRBD1 for D (5 bases). Looked up from germline, CDR1 is GTSNPN and CDR2 is SVGIG (reference sequence). The V end was cut by 4 bases, the J end by 5 bases, with 12 bases between. The CDR3 contains 13 residues. The CDR3 DNA reads TGTGCCTGGACTTGGGGCAGCAACAATGAGCAGTTCTTC. Protein product: CAWTWGSNNEQFF. Filled out from reference TRBV30 and TRBJ2-1, the complete variable domain reads SQTIHQWPATLVQPVGSPLSLECTVEGTSNPNLYWYRQAAGRGLQLLFYSVGIGQISSEVPQNLSASRPQDRQFILSSKKLLLSDSGFYLCAWTWGSNNEQFFGPGTRLTVL.

The V call is TRBV3-1, the J call TRBJ2-3; 11 bases match TRBD2. V lost 1 base and J lost 4; bases outside the gene matches: 16. The CDR3 runs to 20 residues. Germline lookup yields CDR1 LGHDT and CDR2 YNNKEL (reference sequence). DNA of the CDR3: TGTGCCAGCAGCCAAGCCCCCGGGACTAGCGGTGCCGTAGGGGCAGATACGCAGTATTTT. This translates into CASSQAPGTSGAVGADTQYF.

The chain links TRBV24-1 to TRBJ2-3, with no clear D. Trimming took 0 bases from V and 6 from J, leaving 9 bases between them. CDR1 is KGHDR, CDR2 SFDVKD, per germline. This CDR3 spans 14 amino acids. The CDR3 DNA sequence: TGTGCCACCAGTGATTTGACCGGTGGGGATACGCAGTATTTT. Its protein product is CATSDLTGGDTQYF.

V gene TRBV29-1 combines with J gene TRBJ1-1; possibly TRBD1 for D (6 bases). This CDR3 spans 11 amino acids. Trimming took 8 bases from V and 8 from J, leaving 15 bases between them. Germline loops: CDR1 SQVTM, CDR2 ANQGSEA. The CDR3 nucleotides read TGCAGCACTGGGGGGGGCAGGGAAGCTTTCTTT. Its protein product is CSTGGGREAFF.

This chain uses TRBV30 with TRBJ1-1, with TRBD1 as a possible D gene (5 bases). There are 13 residues in the CDR3. Germline V CDR1 and CDR2: GTSNPN, SVGIG (reference sequence). With 3 bases removed from V and 1 base from J, the gap between germline ends came to 9 bases. CDR3 sequence (DNA): TGTGCCTGGAGGGTGGGGCGGAACACTGAAGCTTTCTTT. Translating gives CAWRVGRNTEAFF.

The chain carries TRBV4-1 and TRBJ1-5, with D unresolved. Germline V gives CDR1 MGHRA, CDR2 YSYEKL. The length of the CDR3 is 16 residues. V was clipped by 1 base and J by 2 bases, with 12 bases between them. CDR3 in DNA: TGCGCCAGCAGCCAAGTTGAAGTTGGGGGCAATCAGCCCCAGCATTTT. This gives the protein CASSQVEVGGNQPQHF.